One and the same sample provided the 29 T cell receptor beta chains below, sequenced in a study of cytomegalovirus exposure and HLA in healthy donors. Sequencing was performed with immunoSEQ multiplex PCR; in TCRdb, only in-frame clones are kept and a portion is missing. The sample carries 200,000 to 250,000 clones, 65% to 85% recorded once. Sequenced input: PBMCs. These receptors came from a woman in her 30s in good health and CMV-seropositive.

The V call is TRBV9, the J call TRBJ2-3, with D uncertain. CDR1 SGDLS and CDR2 YYNGEE come from the germline V gene. Between the trimmed V and J ends, which lost 0 bases and 4 bases, there was a span of 9 bases. This CDR3 comprises 14 residues. CDR3 DNA: TGTGCCAGCAGCGTAGTTCGGCAGTCAGATACGCAGTATTTT. Amino acids: CASSVVRQSDTQYF.

This chain joins TRBV11-1 and TRBJ2-7, with a tentative D call TRBD2 (5 bases). V was cut by 1 base and J by 0 bases, with 10 bases left in between. This CDR3 has 15 residues. Germline lookup yields CDR1 SGHAT and CDR2 FQDESV (reference sequence). The CDR3 DNA is TGTGCCAGCAGCTTAGGACTAACAACCTCCTACGAGCAGTACTTC. Protein product: CASSLGLTTSYEQYF. Full variable domain (outside the CDR3, taken from reference TRBV11-1 and TRBJ2-7): EAEVAQSPRYKITEKSQAVAFWCDPISGHATLYWYRQILGQGPELLVQFQDESVVDDSQLPKDRFSAERLKGVDSTLKIQPAELGDSAMYLCASSLGLTTSYEQYFGPGTRLTVT.

The sample holds a few counts of this clone. Other nucleotide sequences in the sample specify the same CDR3. The chain uses TRBV18 and TRBJ2-7; no firm D call. This CDR3 is built from 11 residues. Germline loops: CDR1 KGHSH, CDR2 LQKENI. V was shortened by 3 bases and J by 4 bases, with 4 bases between the two germline ends. The CDR3: CASSPQYEQYF. CDR3 nucleotide sequence: TGTGCCAGCTCACCGCAATACGAGCAGTACTTC. The full variable domain, its missing parts supplied by reference TRBV18 and TRBJ2-7, is NAGVMQNPRHLVRRRGQEARLRCSPMKGHSHVYWYRQLPEEGLKFMVYLQKENIIDESGMPKERFSAEFPKEGPSILRIQQVVRGDSAAYFCASSPQYEQYFGPGTRLTVT.

This clone was seen only a few times. The chain joins TRBV5-1 to TRBJ2-1; the D is unclear. Trimming cost V 4 bases and J 0 bases, with 11 bases left between them. This CDR3 region has 15 residues. CDR1 and CDR2 from the germline V gene are SGHRS and YFSETQ. The CDR3 DNA follows: TGCGCCAGCAGCATAGGAGTTGGCTCCTACAATGAGCAGTTCTTC. This codes for CASSIGVGSYNEQFF.

V and J are TRBV4-3 and TRBJ2-5; 9 nucleotides line up with TRBD2. In germline, CDR1 is LGHNA, CDR2 YSLEER. The junction had 4 bases not matched to a gene; V was cut back by 3 bases and J by 2 bases. The CDR3 is 15 residues long. The CDR3: CASSHRTSEQETQYF. CDR3 DNA: TGCGCCAGCAGCCATAGGACTAGCGAGCAAGAGACCCAGTACTTC.

This clone came up once. This sequence joins TRBV5-5 and TRBJ2-3; 12 nucleotides agree with TRBD2. The CDR3 length is 16 residues. V was pared by 2 bases and J by 2 bases, with 3 bases of the junction left unmatched. CDR1 and CDR2 (germline): SGHKS, YYEKEE (reference sequence). The CDR3 sequence is CASSFGLAGFTDTQYF. The DNA for the CDR3 is TGTGCCAGCAGCTTTGGACTAGCGGGATTCACAGATACGCAGTATTTT. Full variable domain (missing parts from reference TRBV5-5 and TRBJ2-3): DAGVTQSPTHLIKTRGQQVTLRCSPISGHKSVSWYQQVLGQGPQFIFQYYEKEERGRGNFPDRFSARQFPNYSSELNVNALLLGDSALYLCASSFGLAGFTDTQYFGPGTRLTVL.

The chain combines TRBV7-2 with TRBJ1-5; TRBD1 is a possible D gene (5 bases). The CDR3 totals 16 residues. Trimming took 5 bases from V and 0 from J, leaving 14 bases between them. Germline assignment: CDR1 SGHTA and CDR2 FQGNSA. CDR3 sequence reads: CASSPSGDFSNQPQHF. CDR3 bases: TGTGCCAGCAGCCCATCGGGGGATTTTAGCAATCAGCCCCAGCATTTT.

This clone was counted only a few times. V gene TRBV9 combines with J gene TRBJ1-1; no definite D call. V lost 1 base to trimming and J lost 5 bases, with 9 bases between them. The CDR3 consists of 13 residues. Germline CDR1 SGDLS, CDR2 YYNGEE. CDR3 amino acids: CASSVIRDTEAFF. The CDR3 region has the DNA TGTGCCAGCAGCGTAATCCGGGATACTGAAGCTTTCTTT. The full variable domain, its missing parts supplied by reference TRBV9 and TRBJ1-1, is DSGVTQTPKHLITATGQRVTLRCSPRSGDLSVYWYQQSLDQGLQFLIQYYNGEERAKGNILERFSAQQFPDLHSELNLSSLELGDSALYFCASSVIRDTEAFFGQGTRLTVV.

This clone was picked up a small number of times. The rearrangement links TRBV19 to TRBJ1-5; 7 positions match TRBD1. The CDR3 covers 13 residues. Trimming at V came to 5 bases and at J to 5 bases, leaving 3 bases not matched to a gene. Germline-derived CDR1 and CDR2 are LNHDA and SQIVND (reference sequence). The CDR3, as DNA: TGTGCCAGTAGTCGGGACAGTGATCAGCCCCAGCATTTT. Protein: CASSRDSDQPQHF.

V is TRBV5-5 and J is TRBJ2-7; D is possibly TRBD1 (5 bases). V was shortened by 2 bases and J by 2 bases, with 11 bases between the two germline ends. The CDR3 is made up of 14 amino acids. Per the germline V gene, CDR1 is SGHKS and CDR2 is YYEKEE (reference sequence). For the CDR3, the DNA is TGTGCCAGCAGCTTACAGGCCCTACCCTACGAGCAGTACTTC. Translation: CASSLQALPYEQYF.

In this sample, this clone turned up a few times. V and J are TRBV4-2 and TRBJ1-1; D unresolved. Germline-derived CDR1 and CDR2 are LGHNA and YNFKEQ. The CDR3 is 13 amino acids. V lost 7 bases to trimming and J lost 5 bases, with 14 bases between them. CDR3 loop: CASTASGETEAFF. The CDR3 nucleotides read TGTGCCAGCACCGCCTCCGGGGAGACTGAAGCTTTCTTT.

J is TRBJ1-1 and V is TRBV7-9; D gene unclear. This CDR3 is 13 amino acids long. Germline assignment: CDR1 SEHNR and CDR2 FQNEAQ (reference sequence). The V end lost 7 bases, the J end lost 2 bases, and 11 bases lay between the germline ends. The CDR3 sequence is CASTGGKNTEAFF. The CDR3 coding sequence is TGTGCCAGCACGGGTGGAAAAAACACTGAAGCTTTCTTT.

V usage is TRBV27 and J usage is TRBJ2-2, with 14 bases identical to TRBD2. CDR3 length: 19 amino acids. V lost 0 bases and J lost 1; bases outside the gene matches: 4. Germline lookup yields CDR1 MNHEY and CDR2 SMNVEV (reference sequence). CDR3: CASSLSGLAGVRNTGELFF. CDR3 DNA sequence: TGTGCCAGCAGTTTATCGGGACTAGCGGGAGTTAGGAACACCGGGGAGCTGTTTTTT.

In this sample, this clone turned up a few times. The chain recombines TRBV28 with TRBJ1-2; D call uncertain. Germline lookup yields CDR1 MDHEN and CDR2 SYDVKM. Between the trimmed V and J ends, which lost 2 bases and 4 bases, there was a span of 8 bases. The CDR3 contains 13 residues. The CDR3 sequence is CASSLVASYGYTF. For the CDR3, the DNA is TGTGCCAGCAGTTTAGTCGCCAGCTATGGCTACACCTTC.

The chain recombines TRBV19 with TRBJ2-1; D is unclear. Trimming took off 5 bases at V and 8 bases at J, with 4 bases between the two ends. The CDR3 runs to 10 residues. Germline values: CDR1 LNHDA, CDR2 SQIVND (reference sequence). CDR3 bases: TGTGCCAGTAGTGACCATGAGCAGTTCTTC. It specifies CASSDHEQFF.

This rearrangement joins TRBV30 to TRBJ2-1; 8 positions agree with TRBD2. Germline trimming cut 2 bases from V and 2 bases from J; bases unmatched to any gene: 5. The CDR3 extends over 15 amino acids. Germline V lookup: CDR1 GTSNPN, CDR2 SVGIG (reference sequence). The CDR3 here is CAWSLAGGTYNEQFF. DNA of the CDR3: TGTGCCTGGAGTCTAGCGGGTGGCACCTACAATGAGCAGTTCTTC. Together with reference TRBV30 and TRBJ2-1, the CDR3 gives the full variable domain: SQTIHQWPATLVQPVGSPLSLECTVEGTSNPNLYWYRQAAGRGLQLLFYSVGIGQISSEVPQNLSASRPQDRQFILSSKKLLLSDSGFYLCAWSLAGGTYNEQFFGPGTRLTVL.

The rearrangement links TRBV5-5 to TRBJ1-1; D is undetermined. V was pared by 1 base and J by 1 base, with 5 bases between. The CDR3 spans 13 residues. Germline CDR1 reads SGHKS; CDR2 reads YYEKEE (reference sequence). The CDR3, as DNA: TGTGCCAGCAGCTTGATGTCGAACACTGAAGCTTTCTTT. Protein: CASSLMSNTEAFF.

A few counts support this clone. The chain recombines TRBV2 with TRBJ2-7, with D possibly being TRBD2 (6 bases). CDR1 is SNHLY, CDR2 FYNNEI, per germline. Trimming left V 4 bases short and J 7 bases short, with 14 bases between. This CDR3 has 13 residues. The CDR3 DNA follows: TGTGCCAGCAGTGGCGGGGAAGTGGGGGAGCAGTACTTC. This gives the protein CASSGGEVGEQYF.

There are a few counts of this clone. The J gene is TRBJ2-2, the V gene TRBV30; D remains ambiguous. Per germline, CDR1 GTSNPN and CDR2 SVGIG (reference sequence). The length of the CDR3 is 14 residues. V shed 7 bases and J shed 1 base, with 13 bases lying between them. CDR3 sequence (DNA): TGTGCCTTTGCTAGTGGGATGAACACCGGGGAGCTGTTTTTT. This codes for CAFASGMNTGELFF.

V gene TRBV19 combines with J gene TRBJ2-7; 9 bases align to TRBD1. The CDR3 contains 20 residues. The germline V gene has CDR1 LNHDA and CDR2 SQIVND (reference sequence). Unmatched junction bases numbered 23, after V lost 4 bases and J lost 4 bases. CDR3 in amino acids: CASSSLADRGGASNLYEQYF. The DNA for the CDR3 is TGTGCCAGTAGTAGCCTCGCGGACAGGGGAGGTGCAAGTAATTTGTACGAGCAGTACTTC. Full variable domain (missing parts from reference TRBV19 and TRBJ2-7): DGGITQSPKYLFRKEGQNVTLSCEQNLNHDAMYWYRQDPGQGLRLIYYSQIVNDFQKGDIAEGYSVSREKKESFPLTVTSAQKNPTAFYLCASSSLADRGGASNLYEQYFGPGTRLTVT.

The J gene is TRBJ1-2, the V gene TRBV4-1, with 7 bases lining up with TRBD1. The trim removed 6 bases at V and 0 bases at J, leaving 13 bases unmatched. The germline gives CDR1 MGHRA, CDR2 YSYEKL. The CDR3 runs to 17 residues. This CDR3 reads CASRPTFRDSPNYGYTF. The CDR3 DNA reads as TGCGCCAGCAGGCCGACATTCCGGGACAGTCCTAACTATGGCTACACCTTC.

This chain connects TRBV7-6 to TRBJ1-1; D might be TRBD1 (5 bases). Trimming removed 5 bases from V and 3 bases from J, with 16 bases in between. CDR3 length equals 15 residues. The V gene's germline CDR1 is SGHVS and CDR2 FNYEAQ. CDR3 nucleotides: TGTGCCAGCAGCCGAGGGGCAGGGAGGGACACTGAAGCTTTCTTT. Its protein is CASSRGAGRDTEAFF.

The CDR3 DNA sequence: TGTGCCAGCAGTGGGGGGAGACTCTATGGCTACACCTTC. Translated, it gives CASSGGRLYGYTF. The chain couples TRBV6-1 to TRBJ1-2; the D gene is possibly TRBD1 (5 bases). The germline V gene has CDR1 MNHNS and CDR2 SASEGT. Trimming removed 4 bases from V and 4 bases from J, with 10 bases in between. The CDR3 is made up of 13 amino acids.

The chain has TRBV5-1 and TRBJ2-7, with a weak D call TRBD1 (6 bases). This CDR3 comprises 14 residues. V was shortened by 3 bases and J by 5 bases, with 15 bases between the two germline ends. The germline V gene has CDR1 SGHRS and CDR2 YFSETQ. CDR3 in DNA: TGCGCCAGCAGCTGGACAGTGGGGGCCCACGAGCAGTACTTC. Translation gives CASSWTVGAHEQYF.

The chain links TRBV6-5 to TRBJ2-4; D gene ambiguous. Germline V lookup: CDR1 MNHEY, CDR2 SVGAGI. Deletions cut 0 bases from V and 5 bases from J, with 11 bases between. The CDR3 contains 15 residues. The CDR3 region has the DNA TGTGCCAGCAGTTACTCCGCTAGTTCCGAAAACATTCAGTACTTC. This translates into CASSYSASSENIQYF.

V is TRBV18 and J is TRBJ1-1; 9 positions agree with TRBD1. The germline V gene encodes CDR1 KGHSH and CDR2 LQKENI. V was pared by 3 bases and J by 2 bases, with 7 bases of the junction left unmatched. This CDR3 region has 16 residues. The CDR3 DNA is TGTGCCAGCTCACCTTACCGGGACAGGGTAAACACTGAAGCTTTCTTT. It codes for CASSPYRDRVNTEAFF.

The V and J genes are TRBV6-5 and TRBJ1-1; D unclear. The CDR3 is 15 residues long. Trimming removed 6 bases at V and 5 bases at J, with 19 bases between. Per the germline V gene, CDR1 is MNHEY and CDR2 is SVGAGI. CDR3 protein: CASSPATAGRTEAFF. CDR3 DNA: TGTGCCAGCAGCCCCGCGACCGCCGGCCGTACTGAAGCTTTCTTT.

The chain combines TRBV6-6 with TRBJ2-6; D gene ambiguous. This CDR3 is built from 15 residues. Trimming shortened V by 6 bases and J by 4 bases, and 13 bases separated the two germline ends. Germline V lookup: CDR1 MNHNY, CDR2 SVGAGI (reference sequence). The CDR3 DNA reads TGTGCCAGCAGAACTACACCGCCAGGGGCCAACGTCCTGACTTTC. Protein product: CASRTTPPGANVLTF.

Notes on this clone: The junction shows a germline mismatch at one end, possibly a read error. The V and J genes are TRBV7-7 and TRBJ2-2, with D maybe TRBD1 (6 bases). The germline CDR1 and CDR2 sequences are SSHAT and FNYEAQ (reference sequence). The CDR3 spans 13 residues. The CDR3 nucleotides read TGTGCTAGCAGCTTCGAGGGGGCCGGGGAGCTGTTTTTT. It encodes CASSFEGAGELFF. The variable domain in full, completed from reference TRBV7-7 and TRBJ2-2, reads GAGVSQSPRYKVTKRGQDVTLRCDPISSHATLYWYQQALGQGPEFLTYFNYEAQPDKSGLPSDRFSAERPEGSISTLTIQRTEQRDSAMYRCASSFEGAGELFFGEGSRLTVL.